This T cell receptor (beta chain) was identified in a study of Graves' ophthalmopathy and Graves' hyperthyroidism (dated 2018 in TCRdb). Notes on the research overall: Peripheral blood was collected at initial diagnosis, prior to any treatment. In total, some 130 blood samples were TCR-sequenced: 40 to 45 ophthalmopathy, some 75 hyperthyroidism and about 17 hyperthyroidism-to-ophthalmopathy patients. T-cell repertoires of thyroid tissue and blood were compared in more than five hyperthyroidism patients. For training and testing, the approximately 92 patients in the discovery cohort were randomly divided in a 7:3 ratio. To explore V-J signatures that distinguish ophthalmopathy from hyperthyroidism, a discovery set of about a hundred patients was enrolled, made up of roughly 41 with ophthalmopathy and 55 to 65 with stable hyperthyroidism. Once sampling was done, hyperthyroidism patients were given methimazole at a starting dose of 30 mg daily, while ophthalmopathy patients were given high-dose intravenous methylprednisolone. TCR beta repertoire signatures were used to distinguish Graves' ophthalmopathy from Graves' hyperthyroidism and to predict progression to ophthalmopathy. For independent validation, a separate cohort was made up of approximately 19 hyperthyroidism patients plus 17 patients who later progressed from hyperthyroidism to ophthalmopathy.

TCR beta CDR3 regions were amplified from RNA transcripts for repertoire sequencing. HTBI primers and the Qiagen OneStep RT-PCR kit were used in a first-round RT-PCR, which was followed by a second-round multiplex PCR, size selection and purification. The libraries underwent paired-end sequencing with 100 bp reads on an Illumina HiSeq2000. Concerning the study's data processing: SOAPnuke was used to process the reads, throwing out any read that had adapters, had uncalled bases, had a mean Phred below 15, or lacked an exact constant-primer or identifier match. COPE v1.2.5 was used to merge high-quality paired reads. Clonotypes were defined as unique nucleotide sequences and were aligned to IMGT TRB V, D and J references using MiTCR v1.1. The analysis was limited to V-J combinations with a frequency above 0.0001, which together covered 99% to 99.2% of the repertoires. For each V-J combination, a TCR clonal expansion and chaos score was defined as the ratio of F50 clonal expansion to chaos observed in the TCRdist matrix. Welch's t-statistics and random forest were used to reduce features to 10 to 15 V-J combinations, which were fed into a naive Bayes classifier. The Morisita-Horn index was used to measure how similar the thyroid and blood repertoires were. Using fastp at Q25 and MiXCR, TCRdb reprocessed the public reads and kept productive beta chains. Here each entry gathers all rows of one CDR3 protein and keeps the most common genes and DNA. The V and J calls were not made by the authors but by TCRdb's processing. Present in this sample are over 500,000 distinct CDR3 sequences, 22% of which were seen just once. The top ten hold roughly 6.9% of the sample.

This clonotype was counted many times. Its antigen is not yet known. Within one base of it there is no much larger clone, and no base qualities were kept. Stable hyperthyroidism was defined as no progression to ophthalmopathy within 18 months of follow-up. The hyperthyroidism patients were 18 to 65 years old and newly diagnosed, with a disease duration of less than 2 months. Patients with other autoimmune diseases, uncontrolled infections, pregnancy or lactation were excluded. Diagnosis relied on clinical symptoms, serum thyroxine, TRAb, thyroid ultrasound and orbital computed tomography. Using Ficoll-Paque density gradient centrifugation, PBMCs were isolated from about 10 ml of fresh peripheral blood. Trizol reagent was used to extract the total RNA, and its quality was then checked on an Agilent 2100 Bioanalyzer. What the authors observed across the whole study: In cross-validation, the 13-signature model distinguished ophthalmopathy from stable hyperthyroidism with about 88% sensitivity and about 81% specificity, and in the test set the corresponding values were about 80% and 75%. In validation, the model predicted ophthalmopathy progression with about 70% sensitivity and 72.22% specificity; some 13 predicted patients were CT-confirmed with GO in a median of 6.5 months. Most expanded thyroid clonotypes with a frequency above 0.001 also appeared in blood, which suggests that blood repertoires may reflect the immune response in the thyroid. No statistical method was used to set the sample size in advance, and the investigators knew which group each participant was assigned to.

The clonotype was recovered from a woman between 18 and 30 years old with stable Graves' hyperthyroidism. Some clones in this sample may be carry-over from other donors' samples. Donor details come from another sample of the same person, matched by shared clones. Sample: peripheral blood.

The nucleotides read TGTGCCAGCAGCGTATCTGGGGGGACCTACGAGCAGTACTTC. This yields the protein CASSVSGGTYEQYF. The chain employs TRBV9 and TRBJ2-7; 6 matching bases give a weak D call of TRBD2. V and J lose 1 base and 2 bases, and a span of 10 bases separates them. Per the germline V gene, SGDLS is the CDR1 and YYNGEE is the CDR2. From the cysteine up to the phenylalanine, the CDR3 has a length of 14 residues. Here the CDR3 DNA is all that survives: 42 bases in frame from base 1.